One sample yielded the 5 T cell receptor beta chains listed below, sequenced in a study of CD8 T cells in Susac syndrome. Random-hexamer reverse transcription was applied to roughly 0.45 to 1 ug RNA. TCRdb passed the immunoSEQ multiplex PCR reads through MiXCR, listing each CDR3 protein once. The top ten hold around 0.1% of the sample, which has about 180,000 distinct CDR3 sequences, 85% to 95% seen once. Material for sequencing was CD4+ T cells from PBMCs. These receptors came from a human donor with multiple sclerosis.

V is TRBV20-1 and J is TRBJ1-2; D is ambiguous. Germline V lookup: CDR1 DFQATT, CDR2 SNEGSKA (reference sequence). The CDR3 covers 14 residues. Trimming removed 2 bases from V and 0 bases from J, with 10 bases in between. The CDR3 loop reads CSARRPGANYGYTF. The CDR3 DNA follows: TGCAGTGCTAGACGTCCAGGAGCTAACTATGGCTACACCTTC.

The CDR3 bases are TGTGCCAGCAGTGGTGGCGGAACCTACGAGCAGTACTTC. This translates into CASSGGGTYEQYF. The chain links TRBV25-1 to TRBJ2-7; D call uncertain. V lost 4 bases and J lost 2, with 9 bases in between. This CDR3 is 13 amino acids long. Germline CDR1 and CDR2: MGHDK and SYGVNS.

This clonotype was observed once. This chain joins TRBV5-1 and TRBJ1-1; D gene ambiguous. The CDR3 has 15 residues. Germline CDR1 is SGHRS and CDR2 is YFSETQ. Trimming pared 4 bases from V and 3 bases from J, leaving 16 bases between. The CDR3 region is CASSLSLGGYTEAFF. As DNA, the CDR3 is TGCGCCAGCAGCCTAAGCCTCGGAGGGTACACTGAAGCTTTCTTT. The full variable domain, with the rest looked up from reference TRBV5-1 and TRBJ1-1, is KAGVTQTPRYLIKTRGQQVTLSCSPISGHRSVSWYQQTPGQGLQFLFEYFSETQRNKGNFPGRFSGRQFSNSRSEMNVSTLELGDSALYLCASSLSLGGYTEAFFGQGTRLTVV.

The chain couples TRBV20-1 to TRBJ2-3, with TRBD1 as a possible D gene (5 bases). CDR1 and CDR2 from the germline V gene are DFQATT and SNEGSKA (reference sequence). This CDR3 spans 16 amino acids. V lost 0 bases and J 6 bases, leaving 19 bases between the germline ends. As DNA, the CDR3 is TGCAGTGCTAGAGAGTATGACAGCCATCCAGGGGATACGCAGTATTTT. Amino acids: CSAREYDSHPGDTQYF.

CDR3 sequence reads: CASNQRPSGDHTGELFF. The CDR3 nucleotides are TGTGCCAGCAATCAGCGGCCTAGCGGGGACCACACCGGGGAGCTGTTTTTT. This chain joins TRBV28 and TRBJ2-2; 9 bases align to TRBD2. CDR3 length equals 17 residues. After removal of 7 bases from V and 3 bases from J, the junction contained 12 bases not matched to a gene. Looked up from germline, CDR1 is MDHEN and CDR2 is SYDVKM.